This TCR beta chain was retrieved from a study of long-term antiretroviral therapy in people with HIV (dated by TCRdb to about 2022). Regarding the study in general: The earliest samples were collected about a decade before the 2015 WHO recommendation for immediate ART, when ART was typically delayed until CD4 counts fell. The cohort contributed fewer than 200 cryopreserved PBMC samples from fewer than 35 adults with confirmed HIV infection, collected serially over a mean of 6 years (range 1-12). No cross-contamination during QIAcube processing was shown when test extractions of a monoclonal T-cell line were performed alongside a few dozen polyclonal samples. A retrospective serial study tested whether changes in peripheral blood TRB repertoire composition and diversity were associated with ART initiation and durable HIV suppression. Among the approximately 30 participants with HIV, fewer than twelve were female.

Via the germline V gene, CDR1 is ENHRY and CDR2 SYGVKD. At the junction V is shortened by 3 bases and J by 7 bases, with 9 bases in between. The CDR3 contains 13 residues, cysteine and phenylalanine counted. Here the CDR3 DNA is all that survives: 39 bases in frame from base 1. This clone showed up just a few times. The clone's antigen remains unknown. No base quality information exists; no much larger clone differs at one position. The immunoSEQ hsTCRB v3.0 assay was used at survey level resolution to sequence the TRB variable region. A depth of about 35,000-50,000 T-cell genomes per sample was targeted for TRB sequencing. Pooled TRB libraries were sequenced on an Illumina MiSeq with a v3 150-cycle kit. The paper's processing steps were these. Analysis of repertoires was carried out in R inside a reproducible Nextflow workflow spanning QC, data transformation and analysis. LymphoSeq2, an R package for exploring AIRR-Seq data, was used to implement custom analyses. Several samples that yielded fewer than 5000 total TRB sequences were excluded, so that under 200 HIV repertoires were analyzed. Of the roughly 190 retained HIV repertoires, about 60 were collected before and approximately 130 after ART initiation. Repertoires were downsampled to 5000 TRB nucleotide sequences, and summary statistics were averaged over 100 downsampling iterations. Only TRB sequences with CDR3 regions of at least seven amino acids were retained for analysis. Diversity was measured with a Shannon entropy-derived clonality score and the Gini coefficient. In the repertoire networks, any two of the top 5000 CDR3 amino acid sequences were connected whenever the two sequences differed by an edit distance of one. For TRB CDR3 amino acid sequences, antigen specificity groups and MHC restriction were predicted with GLIPH2. To flag known CMV, EBV, HIV or tissue antigen associations, CDR3 amino acid sequences were matched against VDJdb and McPAS-TCR. Pre-ART, post-ART and control groups were compared with Wilcoxon signed-rank tests and Holm-Bonferroni correction. What TCRdb holds here is the immuneACCESS table cut down to in-frame rearrangements. Part of the clones is not present; checked against another copy, under half of the missing clones reflect an unresolved V gene, and the others are unexplained. For V, J and clone size, that table is used; D and trimming come from the DNA. The sample contains about 13,000 clones, around four fifths of them found a single time. Together, the top ten hold approximately 19% of the sample.

Participants were included only if at least one PBMC sample before ART initiation and at least two post-ART samples were available. Treatment was received in the United States of America by all participants with HIV. Before DNA extraction, cryopreserved samples containing about 0.95-10 million PBMC were thawed and washed. At the time of the earliest PBMC sample, participants with HIV were aged between roughly 23 and 60 years. PBMC samples from each participant spanned 1-4 timepoints before ART initiation and 2-8 timepoints after ART initiation, with a median of 7 samples. Serial HIV viral load, CD4+ T-cell count, ART history and demographic data were obtained for every participant. Genomic DNA was extracted from unsorted PBMC with a Qiagen kit on a QIAcube, processed in batches of 12 samples. Results and caveats for the whole study, not just this receptor: Because pre-ART samples had limited cell numbers, unsorted PBMC were profiled rather than sorted CD4+ and CD8+ T cells. Compared with controls, HIV repertoires had narrower CDR3 length ranges, and the network structure pointed to an antigen-experienced repertoire that shifted only slightly toward naive after ART. No data were available on ART adherence, viral resistance or therapy changes, limiting inferences about post-ART repertoire changes. The samples were dated from about 2004 to 2017, and the ART regimens that were used may be less effective than current ART regimens. Limited PBMC availability meant only the TCR beta chain was sequenced, without alpha chain pairing. Starting ART was linked to a significant rise in TRB diversity, yet even after long-term ART the diversity remained significantly lower than in transplant donor controls. Expanded TRB clones identified before ART initiation dominated the repertoire at all time points, although this dominance fluctuated and declined in many PLHIV after ART.

Recombination joined TRBV10-3 with TRBJ2-2; matching of 5 bases hints at TRBD2 as the D gene. The TCR was taken from a middle-aged man with HIV. Sequencing used unsorted PBMCs, obtained 1.3 years before starting antiretroviral therapy. For the CDR3, the sequence is CAISDSVGGELFF. DNA sequence: TGTGCCATCAGTGATAGCGTAGGCGGGGAGCTGTTTTTT.